Below are 18 T cell receptor beta chains sequenced from a single sample in a study of neurological immune-mediated disorders. Time point given: longitudinal time-point 2. Each CDR3 protein gets one entry after TCRdb re-called the 5' RACE reads with MiXCR. Of approximately 89,000 distinct CDR3 sequences in the sample, roughly an eighth were seen once. Sequencing was carried out using PBMCs. These receptors all come from a female donor with HTLV-1-associated myelopathy (HAM/TSP).

This chain uses TRBV20-1 with TRBJ2-3; tentatively, D is TRBD2 (6 bases). Trimming left V 1 base short and J 10 bases short, with 15 bases between. Germline-derived CDR1 and CDR2 are DFQATT and SNEGSKA (reference sequence). The CDR3 sequence is 13 residues long. The CDR3 coding sequence is TGCAGTGCTAGAGTTGGGACTCCCCGGGCGCAGTATTTT. Translation gives CSARVGTPRAQYF.

This clonotype was observed at least ten times. This sequence joins TRBV7-2 and TRBJ2-3; D remains ambiguous. Trimming shortened V by 3 bases and J by 0 bases, and 10 bases separated the two germline ends. CDR3 size: 15 residues. In germline, CDR1 is SGHTA, CDR2 FQGNSA. CDR3 sequence (DNA): TGTGCCAGCAGCTTGCTGGGGATAAGCACAGATACGCAGTATTTT. Protein: CASSLLGISTDTQYF.

In this sample, this clonotype turned up many times. V and J are TRBV7-2 and TRBJ2-5; 8 bases map to TRBD1. Looked up from germline, CDR1 is SGHTA and CDR2 is FQGNSA. Germline trimming cut 5 bases from V and 5 bases from J; bases unmatched to any gene: 7. This CDR3 spans 14 amino acids. DNA for the CDR3: TGTGCCAGCAGCAGTTCCAGGGGGCCGGAGACCCAGTACTTC. It yields the protein CASSSSRGPETQYF.

V is TRBV29-1 and J is TRBJ2-3; D unresolved. With 3 bases removed from V and 0 bases from J, the gap between germline ends came to 7 bases. Looked up from germline, CDR1 is SQVTM and CDR2 is ANQGSEA. This CDR3 has 13 residues. CDR3 coding DNA: TGCAGCGTTGAGGGTACTAGCACAGATACGCAGTATTTT. This gives the protein CSVEGTSTDTQYF.

This clonotype was seen ten or more times. The chain links TRBV9 to TRBJ2-7, with 12 positions matching TRBD1. The V gene's germline CDR1 is SGDLS and CDR2 YYNGEE. The CDR3 totals 13 residues. The trim removed 7 bases at V and 5 bases at J, leaving 4 bases unmatched. The CDR3 DNA is TGTGCCAGCGGGACAGGGGGCATGGACGAGCAGTACTTC. It encodes CASGTGGMDEQYF.

In this sample, this clonotype turned up many times. The chain joins TRBV11-2 to TRBJ2-5; 8 nucleotides line up with TRBD2. Germline V gene data show CDR1 as SGHAT and CDR2 as FQNNGV. The junction had 15 bases not matched to a gene; V was cut back by 8 bases and J by 4 bases. CDR3 length: 16 amino acids. DNA for the CDR3: TGTGCCAGCGCCTACAGTGGAGCGGGGGTGGGAGAGACCCAGTACTTC. Translation: CASAYSGAGVGETQYF.

In its sample, this clonotype was seen many times. J is TRBJ2-7 and V is TRBV7-2; maybe TRBD1 (5 bases). CDR1 and CDR2 from the germline V gene are SGHTA and FQGNSA. There are 14 residues in the CDR3. The V end lost 3 bases, the J end lost 10 bases, and 19 bases lay between the germline ends. Written as DNA, the CDR3 is TGTGCCAGCAGCTTTGGGATCAGGGCTTTCGGTCAGTACTTC. This gives the protein CASSFGIRAFGQYF.

This clonotype turned up a few times. The chain couples TRBV20-1 to TRBJ2-1; TRBD2 matches at 14 bases. The germline CDR1 and CDR2 sequences are DFQATT and SNEGSKA (reference sequence). The length of the CDR3 is 18 residues. Unmatched junction bases numbered 7, after V lost 0 bases and J lost 3 bases. DNA for the CDR3: TGCAGTGCTAGAGATCGTAGGACTAGCGGGGGGAACTACAATGAGCAGTTCTTC. It is translated as CSARDRRTSGGNYNEQFF.

This clonotype came up many times. The chain combines TRBV5-1 with TRBJ2-3; 8 nucleotides agree with TRBD1. Germline V lookup: CDR1 SGHRS, CDR2 YFSETQ. The CDR3 is 14 residues long. The trim removed 5 bases at V and 1 base at J, leaving 3 bases unmatched. The CDR3 here is CASSTGQGTDTQYF. In DNA form, the CDR3 reads TGCGCCAGCAGTACGGGACAGGGCACAGATACGCAGTATTTT.

This clonotype was counted between two and nine times. This chain uses TRBV20-1 with TRBJ1-1; D might be TRBD1 (5 bases). Germline V lookup: CDR1 DFQATT, CDR2 SNEGSKA (reference sequence). Trimming removed 4 bases from V and 1 base from J, with 10 bases in between. The CDR3 has 13 residues. DNA of the CDR3: TGCAGTGCTACCAAGACAGCGAACACTGAAGCTTTCTTT. Its translation is CSATKTANTEAFF.

This clonotype was recorded many times. This chain uses TRBV20-1 with TRBJ1-1; D unclear. The CDR3 has 12 residues. The ends were cut back, 5 bases at V and 0 bases at J, with 7 bases in the middle. The germline V gene has CDR1 DFQATT and CDR2 SNEGSKA (reference sequence). The CDR3 spells CSALVMNTEAFF. In nucleotides, the CDR3 is TGCAGTGCTCTGGTCATGAACACTGAAGCTTTCTTT.

This clonotype was observed many times. This CDR3 reads CASSYSRPGRGVSYEQYF. In DNA form, the CDR3 reads TGTGCCAGCAGTTACTCGAGGCCGGGACGAGGGGTGAGCTACGAGCAGTACTTC. V and J are TRBV6-5 and TRBJ2-7, with D tentatively TRBD1 or TRBD2 (5 bases each). V lost 0 bases, J lost 3 bases, and 21 bases lay in between. The CDR3 is 18 residues long. CDR1 is MNHEY and CDR2 is SVGAGI in the germline V gene.

The table lists this clonotype with a few counts. The CDR3 loop reads CSAKTSGGPRETQYF. Here the CDR3 DNA reads TGCAGTGCTAAGACTAGCGGGGGTCCCAGGGAGACCCAGTACTTC. This chain connects TRBV20-1 to TRBJ2-5; 12 nucleotides match TRBD2. CDR1 and CDR2 from the germline V gene are DFQATT and SNEGSKA (reference sequence). J was trimmed by 5 bases and V by 4 bases; bases with no gene match: 8. CDR3 size: 15 residues.

This clonotype appeared many times. The chain employs TRBV7-9 and TRBJ1-1, with a weak D call TRBD1 (5 bases). Germline assignment: CDR1 SEHNR and CDR2 FQNEAQ (reference sequence). The length of the CDR3 is 13 residues. Trimming took off 3 bases at V and 5 bases at J, with 10 bases between the two ends. This chain's CDR3 is CASSFQGWTEAFF. The DNA for the CDR3 is TGTGCCAGCAGCTTCCAGGGCTGGACTGAAGCTTTCTTT. Full variable domain (outside the CDR3, taken from reference TRBV7-9 and TRBJ1-1): DTGVSQNPRHKITKRGQNVTFRCDPISEHNRLYWYRQTLGQGPEFLTYFQNEAQLEKSRLLSDRFSAERPKGSFSTLEIQRTEQGDSAMYLCASSFQGWTEAFFGQGTRLTVV.

This clonotype was seen at least ten times. The gene calls are TRBV5-1 and TRBJ2-5; 11 bases match TRBD1. The CDR3 consists of 15 residues. Germline values: CDR1 SGHRS, CDR2 YFSETQ. Germline trimming cut 3 bases from V and 4 bases from J; bases unmatched to any gene: 5. CDR3: CASSSGQGAGETQYF. CDR3 DNA: TGCGCCAGCAGCTCTGGACAGGGGGCAGGAGAGACCCAGTACTTC.

This clonotype was detected many times. The V and J genes are TRBV20-1 and TRBJ2-3; D is undetermined. Trimming stripped 6 bases from V and 4 bases from J, with 20 bases between. Germline CDR1 and CDR2: DFQATT and SNEGSKA (reference sequence). The CDR3 length is 15 residues. Written as DNA, the CDR3 is TGCAGTGCCACAAAAACCGTCGGACGCCCAGATACGCAGTATTTT. This gives the protein CSATKTVGRPDTQYF.

The sample holds many counts of this clonotype. This chain connects TRBV7-9 to TRBJ2-3; a weak D match, TRBD1 (6 bases). The CDR3 runs 13 residues. Trimming left V 5 bases short and J 3 bases short, with 9 bases between. The germline V gene encodes CDR1 SEHNR and CDR2 FQNEAQ (reference sequence). This chain's CDR3 is CASSPDRTDTQYF. For the CDR3, the DNA is TGTGCCAGCAGCCCCGACAGGACAGATACGCAGTATTTT.

This clonotype was counted ten times or more. The chain recombines TRBV11-2 with TRBJ2-3; D might be TRBD2 (5 bases). CDR1 and CDR2 from the germline V gene are SGHAT and FQNNGV. The CDR3 covers 15 residues. V lost 3 bases and J 7 bases, leaving 17 bases between the germline ends. The CDR3 region has the DNA TGTGCCAGCAGCTTTGAGCTTAAGGGAGTAAATACGCAGTATTTT. Its protein product is CASSFELKGVNTQYF. The entire variable domain, with the rest obtained from reference TRBV11-2 and TRBJ2-3, is as follows: EAGVAQSPRYKIIEKRQSVAFWCNPISGHATLYWYQQILGQGPKLLIQFQNNGVVDDSQLPKDRFSAERLKGVDSTLKIQPAKLEDSAVYLCASSFELKGVNTQYFGPGTRLTVL.